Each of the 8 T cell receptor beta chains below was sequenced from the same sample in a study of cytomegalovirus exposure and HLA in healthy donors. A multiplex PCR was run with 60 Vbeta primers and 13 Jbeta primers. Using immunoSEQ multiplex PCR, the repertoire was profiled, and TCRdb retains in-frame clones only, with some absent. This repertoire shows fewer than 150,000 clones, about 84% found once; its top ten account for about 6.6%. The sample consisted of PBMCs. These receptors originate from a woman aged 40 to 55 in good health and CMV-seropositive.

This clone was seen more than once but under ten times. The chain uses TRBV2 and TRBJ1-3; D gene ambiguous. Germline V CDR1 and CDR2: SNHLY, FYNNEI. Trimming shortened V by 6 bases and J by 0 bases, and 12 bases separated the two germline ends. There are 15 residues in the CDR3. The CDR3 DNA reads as TGTGCCAGCAGGGTACGGTTATCCTCTGGAAACACCATATATTTT. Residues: CASRVRLSSGNTIYF.

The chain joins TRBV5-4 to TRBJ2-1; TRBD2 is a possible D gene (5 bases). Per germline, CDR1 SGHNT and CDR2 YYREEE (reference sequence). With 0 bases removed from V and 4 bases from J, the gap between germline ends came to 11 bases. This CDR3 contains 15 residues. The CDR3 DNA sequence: TGTGCCAGCAGCTTGGGAGGGCTACAATACAATGAGCAGTTCTTC. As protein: CASSLGGLQYNEQFF.

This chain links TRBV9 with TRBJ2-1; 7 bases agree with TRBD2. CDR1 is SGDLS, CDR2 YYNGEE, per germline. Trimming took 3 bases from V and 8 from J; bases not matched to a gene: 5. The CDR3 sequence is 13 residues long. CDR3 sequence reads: CASSAGGVDEQFF. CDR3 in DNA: TGTGCCAGCAGCGCGGGAGGTGTTGATGAGCAGTTCTTC.

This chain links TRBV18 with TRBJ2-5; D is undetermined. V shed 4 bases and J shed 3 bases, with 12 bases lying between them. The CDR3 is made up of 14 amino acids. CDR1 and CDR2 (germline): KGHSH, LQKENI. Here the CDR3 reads CASSLPNSKETQYF. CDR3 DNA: TGTGCCAGCTCACTTCCCAATTCAAAAGAGACCCAGTACTTC.

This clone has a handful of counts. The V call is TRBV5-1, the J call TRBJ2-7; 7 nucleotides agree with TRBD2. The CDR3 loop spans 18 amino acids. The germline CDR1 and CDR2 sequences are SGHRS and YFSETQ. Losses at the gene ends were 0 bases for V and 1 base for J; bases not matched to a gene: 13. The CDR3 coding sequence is TGCGCCAGCAGCTTGGGGGGCCTCTATAGCGGGTCTTCCTACGAGCAGTACTTC. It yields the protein CASSLGGLYSGSSYEQYF.

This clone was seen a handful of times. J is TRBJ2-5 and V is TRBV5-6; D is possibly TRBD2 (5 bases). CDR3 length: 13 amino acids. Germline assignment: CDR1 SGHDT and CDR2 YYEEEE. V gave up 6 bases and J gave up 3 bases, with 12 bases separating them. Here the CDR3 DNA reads TGTGCCAGCAACGGACTTCCCGAAGAGACCCAGTACTTC. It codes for CASNGLPEETQYF.

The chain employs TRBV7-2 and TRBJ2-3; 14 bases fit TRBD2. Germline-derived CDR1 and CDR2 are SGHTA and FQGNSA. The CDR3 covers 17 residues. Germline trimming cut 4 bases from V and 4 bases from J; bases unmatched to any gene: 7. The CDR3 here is CASSSRLAGGIPDTQYF. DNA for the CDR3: TGTGCCAGCAGCTCTAGACTAGCGGGAGGGATCCCAGATACGCAGTATTTT.

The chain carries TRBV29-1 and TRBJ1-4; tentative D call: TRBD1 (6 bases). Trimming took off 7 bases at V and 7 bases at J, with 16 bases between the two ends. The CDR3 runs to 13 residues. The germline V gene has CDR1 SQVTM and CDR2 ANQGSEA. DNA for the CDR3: TGCAGCGCTCGCAGACAGGAAGGTGAAAAACTGTTTTTT. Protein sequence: CSARRQEGEKLFF.